A selection of T cell receptor beta chains follows, all from one sample in a study of T cells after yellow fever vaccination. Each CDR3 protein gets one entry after TCRdb re-called the 5' RACE reads with MiXCR. The sample holds a few hundred thousand distinct CDR3 sequences, 6.7% seen once. The input for sequencing was CD4+ T cells sorted from PBMCs, taken on the day of the yellow fever booster vaccination. The receptors derive from a man younger than 40 who received the YFV17D yellow fever vaccine. CDR3s include the opening cysteine and the closing phenylalanine or tryptophan. Fields, in order: V gene, J gene, clone size, D gene, CDR3 protein, CDR3 DNA. A D gene is named only where the DNA matches it firmly. Some rows have no size entry. The others give once, few or many, or a class for an expanded clone.

>TRBV5-1|TRBJ1-5|NA|NA
CASSLDGREGEPQHF
TGCGCCAGCAGCTTGGACGGCAGGGAGGGTGAGCCCCAGCATTTT
>TRBV20-1|TRBJ2-3|few|TRBD2
CSAPSGGRAADTQYF
TGCAGTGCTCCCTCGGGCGGGAGGGCCGCAGATACGCAGTATTTT
>TRBV5-1|TRBJ2-7|many|NA
CASKRDPGPYEQYF
TGCGCCAGCAAAAGGGACCCTGGGCCCTACGAGCAGTACTTC
>TRBV11-2|TRBJ2-3|few|NA
CASRDSIAQYTQYF
TGTGCCAGCAGGGACTCCATCGCGCAATATACGCAGTATTTT
>TRBV10-2|TRBJ1-5|few|NA
CASSEGYQPQHF
TGCGCCAGCAGTGAGGGGTATCAGCCCCAGCATTTT
>TRBV29-1|TRBJ2-7|many|NA
CSVVVREKRGEQYF
TGCAGCGTTGTCGTCAGGGAAAAAAGGGGCGAGCAGTACTTC
>TRBV20-1|TRBJ2-3|many|NA
CSAARDGGTDTQYF
TGCAGTGCTGCCCGGGACGGTGGGACAGATACGCAGTATTTT
>TRBV7-3|TRBJ1-2|NA|NA
CASSLTLSGEGYTF
TGTGCCAGCAGCTTAACCCTCTCAGGGGAGGGCTACACCTTC
>TRBV20-1|TRBJ2-3|NA|TRBD2
CSAGRTSGSRVTDTQYF
TGCAGTGCTGGCAGGACTAGCGGGAGTCGTGTCACAGATACGCAGTATTTT
>TRBV20-1|TRBJ2-5|NA|NA
CSAREPGGQDTQYF
TGCAGTGCTAGAGAGCCGGGCGGGCAAGATACCCAGTACTTC
>TRBV6-2/TRBV6-3|TRBJ1-4|few|NA
CASRQMGSGGREKLFF
TGTGCCAGCAGGCAAATGGGATCAGGAGGGCGAGAAAAACTGTTTTTT
>TRBV7-2|TRBJ2-7|many|TRBD2
CASSLQTSGFGEQYF
TGTGCCAGCAGCTTACAGACTAGCGGTTTTGGCGAGCAGTACTTC
>TRBV29-1|TRBJ2-1|few|NA
CSVRQGHEQFF
TGCAGCGTTCGTCAGGGACATGAGCAGTTCTTC
>TRBV6-2/TRBV6-3|TRBJ1-1|few|NA
CASSYTGIGAAEAFF
TGTGCCAGCAGTTACACGGGTATAGGGGCCGCTGAAGCTTTCTTT
>TRBV28|TRBJ2-3|NA|TRBD2
CASSWLAGGETQYF
TGTGCCAGCAGTTGGCTAGCGGGAGGTGAAACGCAGTATTTT
>TRBV5-1|TRBJ2-7|few|NA
CASSLEGDILYEQYF
TGCGCCAGCAGCTTGGAAGGGGACATCCTGTACGAGCAGTACTTC
>TRBV20-1|TRBJ1-2|NA|TRBD1
CSARPGQGGYGYTF
TGCAGTGCTAGACCCGGACAGGGTGGCTATGGCTACACCTTC
>TRBV7-2|TRBJ2-5|NA|NA
CASSPTGPQETQYF
TGTGCCAGCAGCCCAACAGGGCCCCAAGAGACCCAGTACTTC
>TRBV5-1|TRBJ2-7|many|NA
CASSSGAGASYEQYF
TGCGCCAGCAGTTCGGGAGCGGGTGCCTCCTACGAGCAGTACTTC
>TRBV5-1|TRBJ2-5|few|TRBD1
CASSLGAGTGRETQYF
TGCGCCAGCAGCTTGGGTGCCGGGACAGGCAGGGAGACCCAGTACTTC
>TRBV18|TRBJ2-7|few|NA
CASSPKQDHEQYF
TGTGCCAGCTCACCAAAACAGGACCACGAGCAGTACTTC
>TRBV4-3|TRBJ1-2|few|NA
CASSQDMQGSNYGYTF
TGCGCCAGCAGCCAAGATATGCAGGGGAGTAACTATGGCTACACCTTC
>TRBV5-1|TRBJ2-4|many|TRBD1
CASSSTGPPSKNIQYF
TGCGCCAGCAGTTCGACAGGGCCCCCCTCCAAAAACATTCAGTACTTC
>TRBV12-3/TRBV12-4|TRBJ1-1|few|NA
CASSLLGGNTEAFF
TGTGCCAGCAGTTTATTGGGGGGTAACACTGAAGCTTTCTTT
>TRBV5-1|TRBJ2-5|few|NA
CASSLQSPEETQYF
TGCGCCAGCAGCTTACAAAGCCCCGAAGAGACCCAGTACTTC
>TRBV5-1|TRBJ2-2|few|NA
CASSLVGPNTGELFF
TGCGCCAGCAGCTTGGTGGGGCCTAACACCGGGGAGCTGTTTTTT
>TRBV7-8|TRBJ2-7|NA|NA
CASTSRADYEQYF
TGTGCCAGCACCTCACGGGCGGACTACGAGCAGTACTTC
>TRBV5-1|TRBJ2-4|few|NA
CASSDTINKNIQYF
TGCGCCAGCAGCGACACAATTAACAAAAACATTCAGTACTTC
>TRBV10-3|TRBJ2-5|many|NA
CAISSAQETQYF
TGTGCCATCAGTAGCGCCCAAGAGACCCAGTACTTC
>TRBV29-1|TRBJ2-3|NA|NA
CSVNDPEKDTQYF
TGCAGCGTTAACGATCCGGAGAAGGATACGCAGTATTTT
>TRBV20-1|TRBJ1-1|many|NA
CSARRPGALPDTEAFF
TGCAGTGCTAGGCGTCCCGGGGCATTACCGGACACTGAAGCTTTCTTT